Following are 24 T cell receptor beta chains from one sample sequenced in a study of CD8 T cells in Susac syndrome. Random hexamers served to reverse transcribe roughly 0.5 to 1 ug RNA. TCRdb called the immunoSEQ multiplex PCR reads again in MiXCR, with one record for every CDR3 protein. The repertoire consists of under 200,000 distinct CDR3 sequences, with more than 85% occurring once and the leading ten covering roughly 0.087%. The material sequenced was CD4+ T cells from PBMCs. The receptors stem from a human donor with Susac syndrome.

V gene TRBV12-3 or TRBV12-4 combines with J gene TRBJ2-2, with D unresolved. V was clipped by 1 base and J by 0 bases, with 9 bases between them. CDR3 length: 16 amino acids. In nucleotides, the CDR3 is TGTGCCAGCAGTTTAGACAGATTCGCGAACACCGGGGAGCTGTTTTTT. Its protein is CASSLDRFANTGELFF.

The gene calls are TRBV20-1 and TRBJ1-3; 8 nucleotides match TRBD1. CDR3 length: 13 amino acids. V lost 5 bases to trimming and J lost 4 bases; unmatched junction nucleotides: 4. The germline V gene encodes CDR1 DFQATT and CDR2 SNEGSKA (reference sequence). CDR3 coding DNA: TGCAGTGCTCAGGGGGCTTACGGAAACACCATATATTTT. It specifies CSAQGAYGNTIYF.

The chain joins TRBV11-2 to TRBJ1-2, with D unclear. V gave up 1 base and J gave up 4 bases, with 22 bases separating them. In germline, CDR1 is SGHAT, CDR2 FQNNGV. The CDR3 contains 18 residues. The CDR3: CASSLVKNYGTKSYGYTF. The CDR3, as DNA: TGTGCCAGCAGCTTAGTTAAGAACTACGGTACTAAATCCTATGGCTACACCTTC.

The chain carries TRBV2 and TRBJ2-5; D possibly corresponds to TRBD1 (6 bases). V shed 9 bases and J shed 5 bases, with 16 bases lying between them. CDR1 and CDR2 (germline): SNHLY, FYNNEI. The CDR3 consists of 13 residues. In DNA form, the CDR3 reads TGTGCCAGTGGGGGCCCGAGTGGGGAGACCCAGTACTTC. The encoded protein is CASGGPSGETQYF.

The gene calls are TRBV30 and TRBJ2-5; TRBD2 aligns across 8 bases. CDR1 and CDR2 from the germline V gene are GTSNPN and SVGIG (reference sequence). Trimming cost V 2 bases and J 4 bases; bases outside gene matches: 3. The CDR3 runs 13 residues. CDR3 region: CAWSLGGAETQYF. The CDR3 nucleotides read TGTGCCTGGAGTCTCGGGGGGGCAGAGACCCAGTACTTC. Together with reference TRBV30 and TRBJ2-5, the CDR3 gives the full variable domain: SQTIHQWPATLVQPVGSPLSLECTVEGTSNPNLYWYRQAAGRGLQLLFYSVGIGQISSEVPQNLSASRPQDRQFILSSKKLLLSDSGFYLCAWSLGGAETQYFGPGTRLLVL.

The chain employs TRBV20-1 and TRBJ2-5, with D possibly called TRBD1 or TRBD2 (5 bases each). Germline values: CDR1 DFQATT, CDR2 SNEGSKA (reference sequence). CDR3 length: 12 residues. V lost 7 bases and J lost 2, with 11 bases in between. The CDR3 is CSVRGLQETQYF. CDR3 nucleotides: TGCAGTGTGAGGGGCCTTCAAGAGACCCAGTACTTC.

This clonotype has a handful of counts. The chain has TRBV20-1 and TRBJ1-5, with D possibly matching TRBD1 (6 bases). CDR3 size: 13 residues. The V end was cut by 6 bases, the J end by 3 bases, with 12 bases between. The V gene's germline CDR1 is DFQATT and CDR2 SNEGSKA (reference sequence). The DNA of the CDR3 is TGCAGTGCCCTACAGGGCTCCAATCAGCCCCAGCATTTT. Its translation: CSALQGSNQPQHF.

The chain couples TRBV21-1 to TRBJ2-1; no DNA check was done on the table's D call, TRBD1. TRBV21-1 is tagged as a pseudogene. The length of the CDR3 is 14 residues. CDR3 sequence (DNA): TGTGCCAGCAGAACTGACAGGGGGCAGGCTGAGCAGTTCTTC. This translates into CASRTDRGQAEQFF.

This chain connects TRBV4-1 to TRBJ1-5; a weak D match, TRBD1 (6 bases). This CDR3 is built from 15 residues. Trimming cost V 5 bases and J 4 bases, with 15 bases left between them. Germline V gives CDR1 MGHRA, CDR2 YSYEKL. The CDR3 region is CASSTYRDKNQPQHF. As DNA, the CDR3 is TGCGCCAGCAGCACTTACCGGGACAAAAATCAGCCCCAGCATTTT.

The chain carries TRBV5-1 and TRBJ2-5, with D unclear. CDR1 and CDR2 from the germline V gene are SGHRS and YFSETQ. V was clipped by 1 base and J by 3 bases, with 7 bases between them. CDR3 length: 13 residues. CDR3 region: CASSLSFEETQYF. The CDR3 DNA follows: TGCGCCAGCAGCTTGTCATTTGAAGAGACCCAGTACTTC. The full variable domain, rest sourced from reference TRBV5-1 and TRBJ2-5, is KAGVTQTPRYLIKTRGQQVTLSCSPISGHRSVSWYQQTPGQGLQFLFEYFSETQRNKGNFPGRFSGRQFSNSRSEMNVSTLELGDSALYLCASSLSFEETQYFGPGTRLLVL.

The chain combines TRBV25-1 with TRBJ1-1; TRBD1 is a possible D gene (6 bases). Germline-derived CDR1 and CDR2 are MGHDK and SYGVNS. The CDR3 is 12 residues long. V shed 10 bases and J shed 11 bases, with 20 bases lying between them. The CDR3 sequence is CATQNQGNRAFF. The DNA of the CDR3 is TGTGCCACCCAAAATCAGGGGAATCGGGCTTTCTTT.

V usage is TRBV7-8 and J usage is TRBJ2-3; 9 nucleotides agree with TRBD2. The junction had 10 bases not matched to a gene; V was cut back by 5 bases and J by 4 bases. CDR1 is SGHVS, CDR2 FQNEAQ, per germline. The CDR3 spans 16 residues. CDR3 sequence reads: CASSPRRLAGPDTQYF. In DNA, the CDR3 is TGTGCCAGCAGCCCGAGACGGCTAGCGGGACCAGATACGCAGTATTTT. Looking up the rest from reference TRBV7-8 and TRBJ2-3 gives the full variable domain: GAGVSQSPRYKVAKRGQDVALRCDPISGHVSLFWYQQALGQGPEFLTYFQNEAQLDKSGLPSDRFFAERPEGSVSTLKIQRTQQEDSAVYLCASSPRRLAGPDTQYFGPGTRLTVL.

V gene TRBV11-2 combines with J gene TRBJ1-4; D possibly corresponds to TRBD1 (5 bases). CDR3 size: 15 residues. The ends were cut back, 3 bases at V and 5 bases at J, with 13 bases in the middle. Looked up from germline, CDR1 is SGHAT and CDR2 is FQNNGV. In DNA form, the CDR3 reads TGTGCCAGCAGCTTTACGTCAGGGTCAAATGAAAAACTGTTTTTT. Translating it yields CASSFTSGSNEKLFF.

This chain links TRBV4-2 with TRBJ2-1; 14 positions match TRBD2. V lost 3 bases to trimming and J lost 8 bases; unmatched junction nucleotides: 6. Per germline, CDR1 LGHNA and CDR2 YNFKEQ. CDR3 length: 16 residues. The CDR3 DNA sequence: TGTGCCAGCAGCCAGACGACTAGCGGGGGGGCGCATGAGCAGTTCTTC. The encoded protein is CASSQTTSGGAHEQFF.

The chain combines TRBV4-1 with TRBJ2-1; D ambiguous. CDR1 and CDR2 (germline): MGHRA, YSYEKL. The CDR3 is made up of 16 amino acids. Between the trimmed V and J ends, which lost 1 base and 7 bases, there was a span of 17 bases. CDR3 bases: TGCGCCAGCAGCCAAGGGGCTCATCGATGGTGGAATGAGCAGTTCTTC. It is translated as CASSQGAHRWWNEQFF.

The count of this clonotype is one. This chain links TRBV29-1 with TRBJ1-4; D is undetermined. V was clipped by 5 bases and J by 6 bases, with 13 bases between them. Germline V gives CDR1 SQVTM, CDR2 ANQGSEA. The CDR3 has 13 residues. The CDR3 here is CSVQFVAYEKLFF. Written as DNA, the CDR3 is TGCAGCGTTCAATTCGTAGCTTATGAAAAACTGTTTTTT.

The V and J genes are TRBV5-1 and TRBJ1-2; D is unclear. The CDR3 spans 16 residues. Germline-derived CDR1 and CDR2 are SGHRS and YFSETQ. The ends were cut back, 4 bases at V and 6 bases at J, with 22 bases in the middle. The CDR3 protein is CASSRLDVGNTDGYTF. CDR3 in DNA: TGCGCCAGCAGCCGACTGGACGTCGGGAACACTGATGGCTACACCTTC. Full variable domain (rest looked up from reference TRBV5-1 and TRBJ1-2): KAGVTQTPRYLIKTRGQQVTLSCSPISGHRSVSWYQQTPGQGLQFLFEYFSETQRNKGNFPGRFSGRQFSNSRSEMNVSTLELGDSALYLCASSRLDVGNTDGYTFGSGTRLTVV.

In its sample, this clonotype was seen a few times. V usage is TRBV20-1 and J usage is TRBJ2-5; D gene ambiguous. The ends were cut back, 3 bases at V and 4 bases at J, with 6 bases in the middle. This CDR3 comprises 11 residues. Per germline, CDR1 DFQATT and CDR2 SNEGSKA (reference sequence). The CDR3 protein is CSARGRETQYF. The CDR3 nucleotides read TGCAGTGCTAGGGGTCGAGAGACCCAGTACTTC.

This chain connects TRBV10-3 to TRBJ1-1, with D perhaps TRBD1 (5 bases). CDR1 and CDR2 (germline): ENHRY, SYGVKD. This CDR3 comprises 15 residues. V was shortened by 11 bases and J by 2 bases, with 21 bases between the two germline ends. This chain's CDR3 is CAATTGRGANTEAFF. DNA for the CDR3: TGTGCCGCTACGACGGGGAGGGGTGCTAACACTGAAGCTTTCTTT.

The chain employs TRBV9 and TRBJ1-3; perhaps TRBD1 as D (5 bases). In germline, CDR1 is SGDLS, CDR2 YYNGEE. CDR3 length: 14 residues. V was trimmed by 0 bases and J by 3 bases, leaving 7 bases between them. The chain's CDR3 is CASSVGGVGNTIYF. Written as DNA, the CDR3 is TGTGCCAGCAGCGTAGGGGGGGTTGGAAACACCATATATTTT.

The CDR3 sequence: CASTTDGYYGYTF. The CDR3 coding sequence is TGTGCCAGCACTACGGACGGGTACTATGGCTACACCTTC. The chain is built from TRBV2 and TRBJ1-2; D call uncertain. This CDR3 is built from 13 residues. CDR1 and CDR2 from the germline V gene are SNHLY and FYNNEI. The V gene lost 7 bases and the J gene lost 3 bases, with 12 bases spanning the gap.

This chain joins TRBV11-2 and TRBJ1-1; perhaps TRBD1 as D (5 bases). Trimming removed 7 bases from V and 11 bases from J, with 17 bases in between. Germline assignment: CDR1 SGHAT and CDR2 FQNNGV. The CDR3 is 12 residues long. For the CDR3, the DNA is TGTGCCAGCACCCCTCCGAGGGGAGAGGCTTTCTTT. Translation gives CASTPPRGEAFF. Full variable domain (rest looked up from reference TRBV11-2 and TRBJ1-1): EAGVAQSPRYKIIEKRQSVAFWCNPISGHATLYWYQQILGQGPKLLIQFQNNGVVDDSQLPKDRFSAERLKGVDSTLKIQPAKLEDSAVYLCASTPPRGEAFFGQGTRLTVV.

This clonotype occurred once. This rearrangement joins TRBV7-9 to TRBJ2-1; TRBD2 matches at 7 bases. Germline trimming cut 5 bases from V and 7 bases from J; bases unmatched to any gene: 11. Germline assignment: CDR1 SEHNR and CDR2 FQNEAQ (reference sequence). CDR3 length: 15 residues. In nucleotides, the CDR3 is TGTGCCAGCAGCCCCCGGGGAGGGGAAATAAATGAGCAGTTCTTC. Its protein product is CASSPRGGEINEQFF.

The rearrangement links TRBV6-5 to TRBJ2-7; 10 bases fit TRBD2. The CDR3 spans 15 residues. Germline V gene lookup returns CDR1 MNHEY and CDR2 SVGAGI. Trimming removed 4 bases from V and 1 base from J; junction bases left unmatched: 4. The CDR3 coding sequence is TGTGCCAGCAGTTGGACTAGCGGTGGATCCTACGAGCAGTACTTC. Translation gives CASSWTSGGSYEQYF.